One T cell receptor beta chain is described in this entry. Its specificity is not known. Repertoires were generated with immunoSEQ multiplex PCR, while TCRdb's copy carries only in-frame clones and drops some. The sample shows 100,000 or so clones, 87% of them seen only once. Germline V gene sequence: CDR1 SGHRS, CDR2 YFSETQ. V was pared by 3 bases and J by 9 bases, with 5 bases of the junction left unmatched. The CDR3 has 15 residues. This entry is derived from a study of T cell responses to AZD1222 COVID-19 vaccine. Findings and limits, study-wide: Just a handful of AZD1222 recipients tested seropositive at baseline. Repertoire sampling occurred only after the peak T cell response. There were vaccine-associated CD4 TCRs across spike, dominant at 160-218 and 743-854. Donors in the cohort were predominantly white British and more often female, and clonal diversity was possibly underestimated.

This specimen consisted of peripheral blood, obtained on day 0 of AZD1222 vaccination. This TCR derives from an adult in good health. The chain carries TRBV5-1 and TRBJ1-6, with 11 bases identical to TRBD1. The CDR3 DNA reads TGCGCCAGCAGCTATGGACAGGGGGCTTTTTCACCCCTCCACTTT. Translated: CASSYGQGAFSPLHF.